The text below deals with one T cell receptor (beta chain). CDR1 is SGHAT and CDR2 is FQDESV in the germline V gene (reference sequence). Trimming cost V 8 bases and J 3 bases, with 17 bases left between them. The CDR3 sequence is 16 residues long. Between roughly 17 and 31 mg of unsorted bulk tissue served as the source from which RNA and DNA were co-extracted. This sample stems from a study of tumor-infiltrating lymphocytes in primary liver carcinoma. A constant-region primer served to make TCR beta cDNA from roughly 540 ng total RNA. Researchers made the TCR beta libraries by running three nested multiplex PCR rounds with slightly modified ARM-PCR. Rounds one and two of PCR, each of approximately 11 cycles, were primed with TRBV1-TRBV30 forward primers and a C-beta reverse primer. From the multiplex PCR reads, TCRdb called clonotypes with MiXCR, one entry per CDR3 protein. The data hold more than 100,000 distinct CDR3 sequences, with around 60% observed a single time.

V usage is TRBV11-1 and J usage is TRBJ2-6; D gene unclear. Source material: liver tumor tissue from sampling region 1. Documented subset: tumor region T1, superior pole. This TCR was sampled from a woman between 55 and 75 years old with primary liver carcinoma and hepatitis B virus infection. The CDR3 protein is CASGPDLTFGANVLTF. DNA of the CDR3: TGTGCCAGCGGGCCGGATCTAACGTTTGGGGCCAACGTCCTGACTTTC.